This T cell receptor (beta chain) was captured in a study of identical twins. General study results and limits: The models gave estimates that fell short of the out-of-frame TCR alpha sharing seen in monozygotic twins. Out-of-frame alpha sequences that twins shared showed excess low generation probability.

This clonotype occurred many times. Its antigen is not identified. No donor was unhealthy or non-Caucasian. Germline CDR1 and CDR2: DFQATT and SNEGSKA (reference sequence). This CDR3 region has 16 residues. Trimming shortened V by 3 bases and J by 0 bases, and 17 bases separated the two germline ends. Unique molecular identifiers were present on cDNA, and template switching added a universal primer site. TCRdb passed the 5' RACE reads through MiXCR, listing each CDR3 protein once. The data hold 250,000 or so distinct CDR3 sequences, with over 9.5% observed a single time. Another study also made use of these data, one on yellow fever vaccine responses in identical twins.

The chain recombines TRBV20-1 with TRBJ1-1; D is ambiguous. Sample: memory (CD45RO+) T cells sorted from blood. The receptor's source is a woman under 30 in good health. The CDR3 loop is CSASDPLTPLNTEAFF. The CDR3, as DNA: TGCAGTGCTAGTGATCCCTTGACACCACTGAACACTGAAGCTTTCTTT.